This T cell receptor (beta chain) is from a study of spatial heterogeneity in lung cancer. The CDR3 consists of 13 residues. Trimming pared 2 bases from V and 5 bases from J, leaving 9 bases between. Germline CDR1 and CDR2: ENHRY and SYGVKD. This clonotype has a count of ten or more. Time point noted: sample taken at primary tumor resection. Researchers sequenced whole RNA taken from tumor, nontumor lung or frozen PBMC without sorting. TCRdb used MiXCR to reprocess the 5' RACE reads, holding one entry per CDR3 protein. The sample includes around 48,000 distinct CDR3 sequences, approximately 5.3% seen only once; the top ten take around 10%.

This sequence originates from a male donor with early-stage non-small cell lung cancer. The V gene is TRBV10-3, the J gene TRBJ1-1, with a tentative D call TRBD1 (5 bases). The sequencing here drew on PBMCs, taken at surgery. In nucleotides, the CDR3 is TGTGCCATCAGTGAGGTAAGGGGAACTGAAGCTTTCTTT. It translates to CAISEVRGTEAFF.